This TCR beta chain stems from a study of T cells in Graves' hyperthyroidism and ophthalmopathy. The authors deemed Graves' hyperthyroidism stable absent ophthalmopathy progression within 18 months. Patients having uncontrolled infection, another autoimmune disease, pregnancy or lactation were not included. Amplified regions were TCR beta CDR3 sequences from RNA transcripts. Researchers ran a first-round RT-PCR on the TCR CDR3 using the HTBI primer set. TCRdb called the multiplex PCR reads again in MiXCR, with one record for every CDR3 protein. In the table there are about 610,000 distinct CDR3 sequences, about half of which are singletons. The source material was peripheral blood or thyroid tissue (not recorded which). The sequence came from a woman aged 18 to 35 with Graves' hyperthyroidism.

CDR3 bases: TGTGCCAGCAGCATAAGACCCGGGACGGTTAATTCCTACGAGCAGTACTTC. This sequence encodes CASSIRPGTVNSYEQYF. The chain recombines TRBV7-8 with TRBJ2-7; D may be TRBD1 or TRBD2 (5 bases each). The CDR3 covers 17 residues. Looked up from germline, CDR1 is SGHVS and CDR2 is FQNEAQ. V dropped 5 bases and J dropped 1 base, with 21 bases sitting between them.